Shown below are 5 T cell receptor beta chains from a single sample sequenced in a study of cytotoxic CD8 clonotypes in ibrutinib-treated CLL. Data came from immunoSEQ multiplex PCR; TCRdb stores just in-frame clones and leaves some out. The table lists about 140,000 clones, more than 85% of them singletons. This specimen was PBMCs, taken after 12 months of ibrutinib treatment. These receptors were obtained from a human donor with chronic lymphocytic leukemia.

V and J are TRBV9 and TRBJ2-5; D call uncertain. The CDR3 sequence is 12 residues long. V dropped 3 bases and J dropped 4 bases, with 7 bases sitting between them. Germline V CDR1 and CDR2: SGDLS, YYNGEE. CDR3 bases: TGTGCCAGCAGCGATTTTAGAGAGACCCAGTACTTC. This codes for CASSDFRETQYF.

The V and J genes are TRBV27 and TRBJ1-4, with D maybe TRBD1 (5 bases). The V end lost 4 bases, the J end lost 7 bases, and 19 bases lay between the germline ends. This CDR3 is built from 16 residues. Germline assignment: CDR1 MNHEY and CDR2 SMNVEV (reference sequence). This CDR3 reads CASSSTFGALIEKLFF. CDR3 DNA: TGTGCCAGCAGTTCTACATTCGGGGCGCTTATTGAAAAACTGTTTTTT. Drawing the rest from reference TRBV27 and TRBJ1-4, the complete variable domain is EAQVTQNPRYLITVTGKKLTVTCSQNMNHEYMSWYRQDPGLGLRQIYYSMNVEVTDKGDVPEGYKVSRKEKRNFPLILESPSPNQTSLYFCASSSTFGALIEKLFFGSGTQLSVL.

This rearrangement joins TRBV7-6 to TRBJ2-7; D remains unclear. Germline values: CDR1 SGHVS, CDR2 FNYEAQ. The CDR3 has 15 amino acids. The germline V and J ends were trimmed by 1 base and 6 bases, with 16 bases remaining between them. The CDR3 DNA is TGTGCCAGCAGCTTAGGACGAGGTTTTAACGGCGAGCAGTACTTC. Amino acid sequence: CASSLGRGFNGEQYF. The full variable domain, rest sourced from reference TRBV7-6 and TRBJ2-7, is GAGVSQSPRYKVTKRGQDVALRCDPISGHVSLYWYRQALGQGPEFLTYFNYEAQQDKSGLPNDRFSAERPEGSISTLTIQRTEQRDSAMYRCASSLGRGFNGEQYFGPGTRLTVT.

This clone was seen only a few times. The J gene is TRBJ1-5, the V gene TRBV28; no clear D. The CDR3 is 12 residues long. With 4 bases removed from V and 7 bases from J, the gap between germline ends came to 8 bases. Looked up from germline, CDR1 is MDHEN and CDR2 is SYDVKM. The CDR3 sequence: CASSSTVQPQHF. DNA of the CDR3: TGTGCCAGCAGTTCAACAGTCCAGCCCCAGCATTTT.

CDR3 region: CASSPRRDRGINQPQHF. The CDR3 coding sequence is TGTGCCAGCTCACCACGGAGGGACAGGGGAATTAATCAGCCCCAGCATTTT. The chain uses TRBV18 and TRBJ1-5, with TRBD1 identical over 10 bases. This CDR3 region has 17 residues. Per the germline V gene, CDR1 is KGHSH and CDR2 is LQKENI. V shed 1 base and J 4 bases; nucleotides not matched to a gene: 7.